This record concerns one T cell receptor beta chain sequence. The data are from a study of control samples from healthy donors and cancer patients. Some clones are missing from TCRdb's copy, which holds only in-frame ones; the method was immunoSEQ multiplex PCR. The sample records about 89,000 clones, roughly 86% being singletons. CDR3 length equals 15 residues. Germline V CDR1 and CDR2: SGHDT, YYEEEE. V gave up 1 base and J gave up 7 bases; unmatched junction bases: 7. This clonotype was sampled from a man between 25 and 39 years old in good health. The sample comprised blood. The rearrangement uses TRBV5-6 and TRBJ2-2; 7 bases agree with TRBD1. The CDR3 here is CASSLFDRDNGELFF. The DNA of the CDR3 is TGTGCCAGCAGCTTGTTTGACAGGGACAACGGGGAGCTGTTTTTT.